Shown below are 28 T cell receptor beta chains from a single sample sequenced in a study of blood T cell repertoires in COVID-19 (dated by TCRdb to 2018 to 2021). Library method: the immunoSEQ multiplex PCR assay. Not all clones reach the TCRdb copy of this immuneACCESS table, which keeps in-frame sequences only. Checked studies attribute under half of the gap to unresolved V genes and leave the rest unexplained. The sample includes about 370,000 clones, with over 75% observed a single time. The ten largest clonotypes hold roughly 1% of the sample. The sample was PBMCs or T cells enriched from blood (not recorded which). Receptors were obtained from a man between 18 and 35 years old who had recovered from COVID-19.

Here the CDR3 reads CASTQVSGNTIYF. The CDR3 DNA is TGTGCCAGTACTCAGGTCTCTGGAAACACCATATATTTT. V is TRBV19 and J is TRBJ1-3, with D unclear. CDR1 is LNHDA and CDR2 is SQIVND in the germline V gene (reference sequence). The CDR3 sequence is 13 residues long. The V end lost 7 bases, the J end lost 0 bases, and 7 bases lay between the germline ends.

This rearrangement joins TRBV4-2 to TRBJ1-3; 7 bases are shared with TRBD1. The CDR3 has 20 amino acids. In germline, CDR1 is LGHNA, CDR2 YNFKEQ. The V segment lost 0 bases and the J segment 8 bases; nucleotides outside the gene matches: 22. In DNA, the CDR3 is TGTGCCAGCAGCCAAGATCTACTGGTCGGCAGGACAGGTACCGGGGACACCATATATTTT. Amino acids: CASSQDLLVGRTGTGDTIYF.

The chain couples TRBV7-9 to TRBJ2-1, with 8 bases matching TRBD2. Trimming took 5 bases from V and 1 from J; bases not matched to a gene: 13. The V gene's germline CDR1 is SEHNR and CDR2 FQNEAQ (reference sequence). The CDR3 sequence is 18 residues long. CDR3 protein: CASSARRAGVTSYNEQFF. DNA for the CDR3: TGTGCCAGCAGCGCGCGGCGAGCGGGGGTAACTTCCTACAATGAGCAGTTCTTC.

CDR3 nucleotide sequence: TGTGCCAGCAGCGTAGAGGGGGAAGAGAAAGATACGCAGTATTTT. Its protein is CASSVEGEEKDTQYF. The chain employs TRBV9 and TRBJ2-3; perhaps TRBD1 as D (6 bases). Germline CDR1 reads SGDLS; CDR2 reads YYNGEE. The V end was cut by 0 bases, the J end by 5 bases, with 13 bases between. CDR3 length: 15 residues.

The rearrangement joins TRBV6-1 to TRBJ1-6; D remains ambiguous. This CDR3 region has 17 residues. Germline CDR1 is MNHNS and CDR2 is SASEGT. V lost 2 bases and J lost 4, with 15 bases in between. The CDR3 DNA reads TGTGCCAGCAGTGAAACCGCCCCCGAGGGTTATAATTCACCCCTCCACTTT. It is translated as CASSETAPEGYNSPLHF.

V and J are TRBV30 and TRBJ1-5, with D maybe TRBD1 (5 bases). CDR1 is GTSNPN and CDR2 is SVGIG in the germline V gene (reference sequence). CDR3 size: 14 residues. V lost 4 bases to trimming and J lost 5 bases, with 15 bases between them. CDR3 DNA sequence: TGTGCCTGGAACGCCGGACAAGTCGATCAGCCCCAGCATTTT. Translation: CAWNAGQVDQPQHF.

This clone has only a few counts. The rearrangement uses TRBV5-5 and TRBJ1-4, with TRBD1 identical over 8 bases. Trimming cost V 2 bases and J 13 bases; bases outside gene matches: 10. The CDR3 is 14 residues long. Germline V lookup: CDR1 SGHKS, CDR2 YYEKEE (reference sequence). CDR3 protein: CASSFGQGPVGLFF. DNA for the CDR3: TGTGCCAGCAGCTTTGGACAGGGCCCGGTAGGACTGTTTTTT.

This clone appeared a single time. V gene TRBV5-1 combines with J gene TRBJ2-7; TRBD2 aligns across 10 bases. This CDR3 is 15 amino acids long. After removal of 1 base from V and 3 bases from J, the junction contained 4 bases not matched to a gene. Per germline, CDR1 SGHRS and CDR2 YFSETQ. The CDR3 region is CASSLQASGGYEQYF. CDR3 bases: TGCGCCAGCAGCTTGCAGGCTAGCGGGGGCTACGAGCAGTACTTC.

This chain joins TRBV2 and TRBJ2-2, with TRBD1 as a possible D gene (6 bases). Germline values: CDR1 SNHLY, CDR2 FYNNEI. This CDR3 has 14 amino acids. Trimming removed 6 bases from V and 6 bases from J, with 14 bases in between. DNA of the CDR3: TGTGCCAGCAGCTCCCAGGGGAGTGCCGGGGAGCTGTTTTTT. Translating it yields CASSSQGSAGELFF.

This rearrangement joins TRBV6-6 to TRBJ1-1, with D unclear. V gave up 2 bases and J gave up 1 base, with 8 bases separating them. The CDR3 loop spans 14 amino acids. CDR1 is MNHNY, CDR2 SVGAGI, per germline (reference sequence). CDR3 DNA sequence: TGTGCCAGCAGTTACGGTTGGAGGAACACTGAAGCTTTCTTT. Encoded protein: CASSYGWRNTEAFF.

The chain couples TRBV4-3 to TRBJ2-1; D gene ambiguous. Germline V gives CDR1 LGHNA, CDR2 YSLEER. CDR3 length: 15 amino acids. Trimming cost V 1 base and J 12 bases, with 19 bases left between them. DNA of the CDR3: TGCGCCAGCAGCCAAGGAGGCCTAGAAATGGTGACGCAGTTCTTC. Translation gives CASSQGGLEMVTQFF.

V gene TRBV7-2 combines with J gene TRBJ1-2, with a possible D match to TRBD1 (6 bases). Germline lookup yields CDR1 SGHTA and CDR2 FQGNSA. CDR3 length equals 13 residues. The V end lost 1 base, the J end lost 7 bases, and 10 bases lay between the germline ends. The CDR3 nucleotides read TGTGCCAGCAGCTTAGTGGGGGCCTCTGGCTACACCTTC. Residues: CASSLVGASGYTF.

The chain employs TRBV3-1 (or the pseudogene TRBV3-2) and TRBJ2-5, with 12 nucleotides matching TRBD2. J gave up 6 bases and V 4 bases, and 3 bases lay outside the gene matches. This CDR3 is 14 amino acids long. Germline V CDR1 and CDR2: LGHDT, YNNKEL (reference sequence). As DNA, the CDR3 is TGTGCCAGCAGCCCGGGACTAGCGGGCCAGACCCAGTACTTC. Amino acid sequence: CASSPGLAGQTQYF.

The chain couples TRBV19 to TRBJ2-2; 9 nucleotides line up with TRBD1. The CDR3 runs to 15 residues. Trimming cost V 3 bases and J 5 bases; bases outside gene matches: 4. Germline CDR1 LNHDA, CDR2 SQIVND (reference sequence). The CDR3 bases are TGTGCCAGTAGTATTAGGACAGGGGAAACCGGGGAGCTGTTTTTT. This encodes CASSIRTGETGELFF.

This clone was seen more than once but under ten times. The chain combines TRBV3-1 (or the pseudogene TRBV3-2) with TRBJ1-1, with 7 nucleotides matching TRBD1. This CDR3 is built from 14 residues. CDR1 is LGHDT, CDR2 YNNKEL, per germline (reference sequence). V lost 2 bases to trimming and J lost 7 bases; unmatched junction nucleotides: 7. The CDR3, as DNA: TGTGCCAGCAGCCAAAGGACAGGACGAGTTGAAGCTTTCTTT. It codes for CASSQRTGRVEAFF.

The genes are TRBV5-1 and TRBJ2-1, with unresolved D. V was cut by 4 bases and J by 2 bases, with 13 bases left in between. CDR3 length equals 15 residues. CDR1 is SGHRS and CDR2 is YFSETQ in the germline V gene. The CDR3 nucleotides read TGCGCCAGCAGCATGGCGCTTACAGCCTACAATGAGCAGTTCTTC. This translates into CASSMALTAYNEQFF.

The chain uses TRBV12-3 or TRBV12-4 and TRBJ1-2; no firm D call. The ends were cut back, 2 bases at V and 4 bases at J, with 8 bases in the middle. The CDR3 is 13 amino acids. The CDR3 sequence is CASSLHGSYGYTF. The CDR3 DNA follows: TGTGCCAGCAGTTTACACGGGAGCTATGGCTACACCTTC.

As concerns this clone: An end of the junction does not agree with germline; a read error may underlie this. The rearrangement links TRBV6-5 to TRBJ2-1, with 9 positions matching TRBD2. Germline assignment: CDR1 MNHEY and CDR2 SVGAGI. The length of the CDR3 is 13 residues. In DNA, the CDR3 is TGTGCCAGCAGCCTAGCGGGGTACAGTGAGCAGTTCTTC. Translation gives CASSLAGYSEQFF.

The sample holds one count of this clone. This chain joins TRBV30 and TRBJ2-7; TRBD2 agrees at 9 bases. In germline, CDR1 is GTSNPN, CDR2 SVGIG (reference sequence). After removal of 4 bases from V and 3 bases from J, the junction contained 1 base not matched to a gene. The CDR3 length is 12 residues. For the CDR3, the DNA is TGTGCCTGGACTAGCGGGAACTACGAGCAGTACTTC. The encoded protein is CAWTSGNYEQYF. Full variable domain (missing parts from reference TRBV30 and TRBJ2-7): SQTIHQWPATLVQPVGSPLSLECTVEGTSNPNLYWYRQAAGRGLQLLFYSVGIGQISSEVPQNLSASRPQDRQFILSSKKLLLSDSGFYLCAWTSGNYEQYFGPGTRLTVT.

V gene TRBV6-8 combines with J gene TRBJ2-2; TRBD2 might be the D (5 bases). V dropped 8 bases and J dropped 2 bases, with 18 bases sitting between them. CDR3 size: 16 residues. Germline assignment: CDR1 MNHGY and CDR2 SAAAGT. CDR3 protein: CASWPSSEGNTGELFF. The CDR3, as DNA: TGTGCCAGCTGGCCGTCAAGTGAGGGAAACACCGGGGAGCTGTTTTTT.

This clone was seen a handful of times. The chain uses TRBV5-1 and TRBJ2-7; 8 positions agree with TRBD1. The V gene's germline CDR1 is SGHRS and CDR2 YFSETQ. The CDR3 is 15 residues long. The trim removed 6 bases at V and 4 bases at J, leaving 12 bases unmatched. CDR3 loop: CASTEGQGVGYEQYF. CDR3 bases: TGCGCCAGCACCGAAGGACAGGGAGTAGGGTACGAGCAGTACTTC. The whole variable domain, remainder taken from reference TRBV5-1 and TRBJ2-7, is KAGVTQTPRYLIKTRGQQVTLSCSPISGHRSVSWYQQTPGQGLQFLFEYFSETQRNKGNFPGRFSGRQFSNSRSEMNVSTLELGDSALYLCASTEGQGVGYEQYFGPGTRLTVT.

V gene TRBV27 combines with J gene TRBJ1-4, with a weak D call TRBD1 (5 bases). Trimming took 3 bases from V and 7 from J, leaving 9 bases between them. CDR3 length equals 13 residues. Germline values: CDR1 MNHEY, CDR2 SMNVEV (reference sequence). The CDR3 nucleotides read TGTGCCAGCAGTTTTGGGGACTCTGAAAAACTGTTTTTT. It specifies CASSFGDSEKLFF.

The chain uses TRBV3-1 (or the pseudogene TRBV3-2) and TRBJ2-1, with D maybe TRBD1 (5 bases). The CDR3 has 17 amino acids. Germline CDR1 and CDR2: LGHDT and YNNKEL (reference sequence). Trimming left V 1 base short and J 2 bases short, with 15 bases between. As DNA, the CDR3 is TGTGCCAGCAGCCAAGGAGCCACCAGGGCTCCCTACAATGAGCAGTTCTTC. Residues: CASSQGATRAPYNEQFF.

The chain links TRBV9 to TRBJ2-3, with D tentatively TRBD2 (6 bases). Trimming removed 0 bases from V and 3 bases from J, with 11 bases in between. Germline V gene lookup returns CDR1 SGDLS and CDR2 YYNGEE. This CDR3 has 15 amino acids. The CDR3 sequence: CASSVGGTATDTQYF. CDR3 nucleotide sequence: TGTGCCAGCAGCGTAGGTGGGACTGCTACAGATACGCAGTATTTT. Full variable domain (outside the CDR3, taken from reference TRBV9 and TRBJ2-3): DSGVTQTPKHLITATGQRVTLRCSPRSGDLSVYWYQQSLDQGLQFLIQYYNGEERAKGNILERFSAQQFPDLHSELNLSSLELGDSALYFCASSVGGTATDTQYFGPGTRLTVL.

The CDR3 sequence: CASSELTGYQPQHF. The DNA of the CDR3 is TGTGCCAGCAGTGAATTGACAGGATATCAGCCCCAGCATTTT. The V call is TRBV25-1, the J call TRBJ1-5, with D possibly TRBD1 on 6 matching bases. The length of the CDR3 is 14 residues. V lost 1 base and J lost 5, with 9 bases in between. Germline V CDR1 and CDR2: MGHDK, SYGVNS.

The chain employs TRBV14 and TRBJ2-4; possibly TRBD2 for D (5 bases). Trimming removed 1 base at V and 7 bases at J, with 17 bases between. The CDR3 is 16 amino acids. The germline V gene has CDR1 SGHDN and CDR2 FVKESK. CDR3 coding DNA: TGTGCCAGCAGCCAAGTAGGACTCGGCCCCGAGAACATTCAGTACTTC. It yields the protein CASSQVGLGPENIQYF.

This chain connects TRBV3-1 (or the pseudogene TRBV3-2) to TRBJ2-7; TRBD1 agrees at 10 bases. The junction had 9 bases not matched to a gene; V was cut back by 0 bases and J by 7 bases. Germline CDR1 LGHDT, CDR2 YNNKEL (reference sequence). The CDR3 contains 16 residues. CDR3 sequence (DNA): TGTGCCAGCAGCCAAGATCCCAGGACAGGGGGGAGGGAGCAGTACTTC. It translates to CASSQDPRTGGREQYF.

This clone was seen only a few times. CDR3 in DNA: TGCGCCAGCAGCCAAGATTTCGGGACAGCTTCAAACACCATATATTTT. Translating it yields CASSQDFGTASNTIYF. J is TRBJ1-3 and V is TRBV4-1; TRBD1 matches 7 bases. The trim removed 0 bases at V and 6 bases at J, leaving 8 bases unmatched. The CDR3 has 16 amino acids. Germline lookup yields CDR1 MGHRA and CDR2 YSYEKL.